The 6 T cell receptor beta chains below were found in one sample sequenced in a study of T cells in Graves' hyperthyroidism and ophthalmopathy. The CDR3 regions of TCR beta were amplified from RNA transcripts. A set of HTBI primers served as the primers for a first-round RT-PCR of the TCR CDR3. One entry per CDR3 protein results from TCRdb running MiXCR on the multiplex PCR reads. Of a few hundred thousand distinct CDR3 sequences in the sample, roughly 19% were seen once. Sequenced sample: blood. The receptors were gathered from a woman in her late teens or twenties with Graves' hyperthyroidism.

This clonotype was counted ten times or more. This chain joins TRBV6-1 and TRBJ2-7; TRBD1 matches 8 bases. Losses at the gene ends were 2 bases for V and 6 bases for J; bases not matched to a gene: 6. The germline gives CDR1 MNHNS, CDR2 SASEGT. This CDR3 contains 14 residues. This CDR3 is CASSERGTGSEQYF. The DNA for the CDR3 is TGTGCCAGCAGTGAAAGGGGGACAGGCTCCGAGCAGTACTTC.

In this sample, this clonotype turned up many times. This chain uses TRBV24-1 with TRBJ2-3; either TRBD1 or TRBD2 may supply D (5 bases each). The germline gives CDR1 KGHDR, CDR2 SFDVKD. With 5 bases removed from V and 2 bases from J, the gap between germline ends came to 10 bases. The CDR3 is 14 residues long. CDR3 loop: CATSGGVSTDTQYF. The CDR3 DNA follows: TGTGCCACCAGTGGAGGGGTCTCCACAGATACGCAGTATTTT.

There are a few counts of this clonotype. The chain joins TRBV5-1 to TRBJ1-4; TRBD1 might be the D (5 bases). This CDR3 has 14 residues. From germline, CDR1 is SGHRS and CDR2 YFSETQ. V lost 4 bases to trimming and J lost 3 bases, with 10 bases between them. CDR3 DNA: TGCGCCAGCAGCACCCGGGGCCCTAATGAAAAACTGTTTTTT. This translates into CASSTRGPNEKLFF. Complete variable domain (other parts from reference TRBV5-1 and TRBJ1-4): KAGVTQTPRYLIKTRGQQVTLSCSPISGHRSVSWYQQTPGQGLQFLFEYFSETQRNKGNFPGRFSGRQFSNSRSEMNVSTLELGDSALYLCASSTRGPNEKLFFGSGTQLSVL.

At least ten counts were recorded for this clonotype. The chain combines TRBV12-3 or TRBV12-4 with TRBJ1-1; D unresolved. CDR3 length: 13 amino acids. V lost 5 bases and J 5 bases, leaving 12 bases between the germline ends. CDR3 residues: CASSRNVGTEAFF. The CDR3 region has the DNA TGTGCCAGCAGTCGTAACGTTGGGACTGAAGCTTTCTTT.

This clonotype was seen at least ten times. The V call is TRBV2, the J call TRBJ1-1; D possibly corresponds to TRBD1 (6 bases). V lost 9 bases to trimming and J lost 4 bases, with 15 bases between them. Germline CDR1 SNHLY, CDR2 FYNNEI. The CDR3 loop spans 13 amino acids. The CDR3 region is CARKDSRGTEAFF. CDR3 in DNA: TGTGCCAGAAAAGACAGCAGGGGCACTGAAGCTTTCTTT.

This clonotype rates as medium-sized (0.01 to 0.1%). The rearrangement joins TRBV6-8 to TRBJ2-7, with 11 positions matching TRBD2. Germline V gives CDR1 MNHGY, CDR2 SAAAGT. With V trimmed by 4 bases and J by 0 bases, 5 bases remained unmatched. This CDR3 has 16 residues. The CDR3 region has the DNA TGTGCCAGCAGTTCTACTAGCGGGGGCAGCTCCTACGAGCAGTACTTC. The encoded protein is CASSSTSGGSSYEQYF.